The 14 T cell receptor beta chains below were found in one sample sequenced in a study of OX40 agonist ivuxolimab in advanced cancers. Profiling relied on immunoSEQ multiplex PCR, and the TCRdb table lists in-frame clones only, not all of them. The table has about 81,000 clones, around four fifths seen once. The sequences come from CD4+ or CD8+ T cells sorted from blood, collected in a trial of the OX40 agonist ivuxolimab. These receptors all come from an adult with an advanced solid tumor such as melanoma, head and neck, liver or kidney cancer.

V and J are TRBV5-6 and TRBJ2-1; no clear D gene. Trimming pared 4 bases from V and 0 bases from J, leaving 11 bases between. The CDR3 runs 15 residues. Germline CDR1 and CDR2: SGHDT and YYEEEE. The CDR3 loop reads CASSVPRSSYNEQFF. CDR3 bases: TGTGCCAGCAGCGTCCCCAGGAGCTCCTACAATGAGCAGTTCTTC.

CDR3 DNA sequence: TGTGCCAGCAGTTTAGAGGAGTCATACTACGAGCAGTACTTC. It yields the protein CASSLEESYYEQYF. The chain links TRBV28 to TRBJ2-7; D remains unclear. V dropped 2 bases and J dropped 3 bases, with 11 bases sitting between them. The CDR3 is 14 amino acids. In germline, CDR1 is MDHEN, CDR2 SYDVKM.

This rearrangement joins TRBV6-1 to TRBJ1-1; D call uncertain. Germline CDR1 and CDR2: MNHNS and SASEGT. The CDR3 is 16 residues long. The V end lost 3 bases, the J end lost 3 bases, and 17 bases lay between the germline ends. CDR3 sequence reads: CASSDFTSRIYTEAFF. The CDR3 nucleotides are TGTGCCAGCAGTGATTTTACGAGTAGGATTTACACTGAAGCTTTCTTT.

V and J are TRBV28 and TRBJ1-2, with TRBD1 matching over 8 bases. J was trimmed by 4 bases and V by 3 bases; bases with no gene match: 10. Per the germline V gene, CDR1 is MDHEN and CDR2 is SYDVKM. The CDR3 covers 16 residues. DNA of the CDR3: TGTGCCAGCAGTTTCGGATTAAGGGGGACAGGCTATGGCTACACCTTC. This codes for CASSFGLRGTGYGYTF.

CDR3 in DNA: TGTGCCAGCAGCAACGCGGGTTCTTCCTACGAGCAGTACGTC. Protein: CASSNAGSSYEQYV. The chain is built from TRBV21-1 and TRBJ2-7; the DNA was not used to check the table's D call, TRBD2. TRBV21-1 represents a pseudogene. The CDR3 sequence is 14 residues long.

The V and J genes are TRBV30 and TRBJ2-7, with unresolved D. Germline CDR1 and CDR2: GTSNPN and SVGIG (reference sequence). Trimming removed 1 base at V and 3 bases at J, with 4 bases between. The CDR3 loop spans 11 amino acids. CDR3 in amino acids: CAWSEGYEQYF. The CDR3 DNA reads TGTGCCTGGAGTGAGGGCTACGAGCAGTACTTC.

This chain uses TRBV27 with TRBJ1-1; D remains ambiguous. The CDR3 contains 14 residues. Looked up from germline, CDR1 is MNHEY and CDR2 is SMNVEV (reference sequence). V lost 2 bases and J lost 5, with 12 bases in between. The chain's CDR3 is CASSLEPRRTEAFF. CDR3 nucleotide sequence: TGTGCCAGCAGTTTAGAGCCTAGGAGAACTGAAGCTTTCTTT.

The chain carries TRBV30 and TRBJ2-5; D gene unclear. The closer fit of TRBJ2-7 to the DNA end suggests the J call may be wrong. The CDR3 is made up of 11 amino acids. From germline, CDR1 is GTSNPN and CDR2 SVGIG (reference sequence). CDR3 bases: TGTGCCTGGATGGTGGGATACGAGCAGTACTTC. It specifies CAWMVGYEQYF.

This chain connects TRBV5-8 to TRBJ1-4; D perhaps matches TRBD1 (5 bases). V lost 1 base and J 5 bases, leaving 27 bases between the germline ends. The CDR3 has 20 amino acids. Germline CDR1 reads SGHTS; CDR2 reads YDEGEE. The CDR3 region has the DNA TGTGCCAGCAGCTTGAGCAAAATACCGGGGCAATCCAAGCCCAATGAAAAACTGTTTTTT. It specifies CASSLSKIPGQSKPNEKLFF.

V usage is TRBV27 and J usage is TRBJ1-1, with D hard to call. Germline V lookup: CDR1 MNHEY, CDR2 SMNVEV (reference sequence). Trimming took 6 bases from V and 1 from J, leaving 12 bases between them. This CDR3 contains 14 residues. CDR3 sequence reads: CASSLTWQNTEAFF. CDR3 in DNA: TGTGCCAGCAGCTTGACGTGGCAGAACACTGAAGCTTTCTTT.

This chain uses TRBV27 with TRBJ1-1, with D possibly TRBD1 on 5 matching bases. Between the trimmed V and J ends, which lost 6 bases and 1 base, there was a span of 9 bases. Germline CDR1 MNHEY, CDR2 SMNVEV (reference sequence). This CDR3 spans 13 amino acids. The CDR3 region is CASSHQGNTEAFF. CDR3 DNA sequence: TGTGCCAGCAGCCACCAGGGGAACACTGAAGCTTTCTTT.

CDR3 DNA: TGCGCCAGCAGCCAAGACAGGGTTGGGGCCAACGTCCTGACTTTC. Protein sequence: CASSQDRVGANVLTF. The V and J genes are TRBV4-3 and TRBJ2-6; TRBD1 is a possible D gene (5 bases). Trimming stripped 0 bases from V and 3 bases from J, with 6 bases between. The CDR3 is made up of 15 amino acids. The germline CDR1 and CDR2 sequences are LGHNA and YSLEER.

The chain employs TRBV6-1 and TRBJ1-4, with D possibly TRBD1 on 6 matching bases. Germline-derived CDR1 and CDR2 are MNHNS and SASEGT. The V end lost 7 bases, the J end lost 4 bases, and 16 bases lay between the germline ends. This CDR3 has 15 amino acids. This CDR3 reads CASNWGAQGNEKLFF. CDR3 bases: TGTGCCAGCAATTGGGGGGCGCAGGGTAATGAAAAACTGTTTTTT.

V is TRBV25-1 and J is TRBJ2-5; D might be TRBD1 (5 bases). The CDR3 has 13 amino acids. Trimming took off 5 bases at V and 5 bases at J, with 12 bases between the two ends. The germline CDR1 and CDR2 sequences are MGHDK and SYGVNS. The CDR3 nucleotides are TGTGCCAGCAGTCGACAGTTTCACGAGACCCAGTACTTC. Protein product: CASSRQFHETQYF.